These 28 T cell receptor beta chains share one sample of origin, sequenced in a study of cytomegalovirus exposure and HLA in healthy donors. It was with 60 Vbeta and 13 Jbeta primers that the PCR ran. Here immunoSEQ multiplex PCR was the method, and the copy in TCRdb shows in-frame clones only, minus some. The sample has roughly 140,000 clones; approximately 80% are singletons. The sequenced material came from PBMCs. Source of these receptors: a woman between 50 and 59 years old in good health and CMV-seronegative.

This chain links TRBV7-9 with TRBJ2-1; 7 bases agree with TRBD2. CDR1 is SEHNR and CDR2 is FQNEAQ in the germline V gene (reference sequence). V gave up 3 bases and J gave up 7 bases; unmatched junction bases: 6. The CDR3 runs 14 residues. The CDR3 bases are TGTGCCAGCAGCTTGGGGGGGTCGGTGAATGAGCAGTTCTTC. This translates into CASSLGGSVNEQFF.

Of note for this clone: At one end, the junction sequence differs from germline, possibly due to a read error. The J gene is TRBJ1-1, the V gene TRBV15; D is undetermined. The CDR3 is 15 residues long. Germline-derived CDR1 and CDR2 are LNHNV and YYDKDF (reference sequence). CDR3: CATSPLRERNTESFF. Written as DNA, the CDR3 is TGTGCCACCAGCCCCCTGAGGGAGAGGAACACTGAATCTTTCTTT.

This clone was seen only once. The chain couples TRBV7-9 to TRBJ1-1, with 11 bases aligning to TRBD1. After removal of 6 bases from V and 5 bases from J, the junction contained 2 bases not matched to a gene. CDR1 and CDR2 from the germline V gene are SEHNR and FQNEAQ (reference sequence). The CDR3 has 13 residues. The chain's CDR3 is CASRGTGGTEAFF. The CDR3 bases are TGTGCCAGCAGGGGGACAGGGGGGACTGAAGCTTTCTTT.

CDR3 loop: CASRRPERSYEQYF. Here the CDR3 DNA reads TGTGCCAGCAGGCGACCTGAGAGGTCCTACGAGCAGTACTTC. The chain joins TRBV28 to TRBJ2-7; no firm D call. Germline V gene lookup returns CDR1 MDHEN and CDR2 SYDVKM. The length of the CDR3 is 14 residues. V lost 6 bases, J lost 1 base, and 13 bases lay in between.

The V and J genes are TRBV5-8 and TRBJ1-2; D call uncertain. Per germline, CDR1 SGHTS and CDR2 YDEGEE. V lost 2 bases, J lost 1 base, and 9 bases lay in between. This CDR3 is built from 14 residues. The CDR3 loop reads CASSFGGSNYGYTF. DNA for the CDR3: TGTGCCAGCAGCTTCGGCGGCAGTAACTATGGCTACACCTTC.

This clone appeared a single time. An end of the junction differs from the germline gene, which may be a read error. This chain joins TRBV5-6 and TRBJ1-4, with D possibly matching TRBD1 (5 bases). This CDR3 comprises 15 residues. Germline V gene data show CDR1 as SGHDT and CDR2 as YYEEEE. CDR3 in amino acids: CAGSQGPFIEEKLFF. The CDR3 DNA reads as TGTGCCGGCAGCCAGGGCCCTTTCATCGAGGAAAAACTGTTTTTT. Full variable domain (outside the CDR3, taken from reference TRBV5-6 and TRBJ1-4): DAGVTQSPTHLIKTRGQQVTLRCSPKSGHDTVSWYQQALGQGPQFIFQYYEEEERQRGNFPDRFSGHQFPNYSSELNVNALLLGDSALYLCAGSQGPFIEEKLFFGSGTQLSVL.

V usage is TRBV27 and J usage is TRBJ1-1; 9 bases agree with TRBD1. The V gene's germline CDR1 is MNHEY and CDR2 SMNVEV (reference sequence). Trimming removed 5 bases from V and 11 bases from J; junction bases left unmatched: 12. This CDR3 spans 14 amino acids. The CDR3 reads CASSLATGQGRAFF. The CDR3 DNA reads TGTGCCAGCAGTCTAGCGACGGGACAGGGAAGGGCTTTCTTT.

Only one count was recorded for this clone. The V call is TRBV18, the J call TRBJ1-5; a weak D match, TRBD1 (6 bases). Germline values: CDR1 KGHSH, CDR2 LQKENI. Between the trimmed V and J ends, which lost 1 base and 7 bases, there was a span of 23 bases. CDR3 length equals 18 residues. This CDR3 reads CASSPLKVIGGGRQPQHF. The CDR3 region has the DNA TGTGCCAGCTCACCACTGAAAGTTATTGGCGGGGGCCGACAGCCCCAGCATTTT.

The chain recombines TRBV27 with TRBJ1-1, with TRBD1 matching over 7 bases. Germline V lookup: CDR1 MNHEY, CDR2 SMNVEV (reference sequence). This CDR3 contains 15 residues. V was clipped by 5 bases and J by 4 bases; unmatched bases: 10. The CDR3 coding sequence is TGTGCCAGCAGTCTCCAATCAGGGGGGTTCACTGAAGCTTTCTTT. This encodes CASSLQSGGFTEAFF.

A few counts support this clone. The rearrangement joins TRBV30 to TRBJ1-2, with D possibly being TRBD1 (5 bases). CDR1 and CDR2 from the germline V gene are GTSNPN and SVGIG (reference sequence). Trimming removed 3 bases from V and 7 bases from J, with 12 bases in between. CDR3 length: 12 amino acids. The CDR3 region has the DNA TGTGCCTGGAGACAGGCCCCCGGTGGCTACACCTTC. As protein: CAWRQAPGGYTF.

The V call is TRBV5-1, the J call TRBJ2-5; D is uncertain. Trimming shortened V by 5 bases and J by 2 bases, and 4 bases separated the two germline ends. The CDR3 is made up of 11 amino acids. The germline V gene has CDR1 SGHRS and CDR2 YFSETQ. The CDR3 is CASSQQETQYF. As DNA, the CDR3 is TGCGCCAGCAGTCAACAAGAGACCCAGTACTTC.

The rearrangement joins TRBV9 to TRBJ2-7; 8 bases agree with TRBD1. Germline trimming cut 4 bases from V and 5 bases from J; bases unmatched to any gene: 8. This CDR3 spans 14 amino acids. Germline V gives CDR1 SGDLS, CDR2 YYNGEE. The chain's CDR3 is CASSLRQGANEQYF. As DNA, the CDR3 is TGTGCCAGCAGCCTTAGGCAGGGGGCCAACGAGCAGTACTTC.

CDR3 bases: TGTGCCAGTAGTATGGCACGGGCTAACTATGGCTACACCTTC. Translating it yields CASSMARANYGYTF. The chain combines TRBV19 with TRBJ1-2, with D hard to call. V lost 3 bases, J lost 0 bases, and 8 bases lay in between. CDR3 length: 14 amino acids. The germline CDR1 and CDR2 sequences are LNHDA and SQIVND (reference sequence).

The rearrangement joins TRBV25-1 to TRBJ2-7; 9 nucleotides line up with TRBD1. Germline V CDR1 and CDR2: MGHDK, SYGVNS. Trimming took 8 bases from V and 5 from J; bases not matched to a gene: 4. This CDR3 is 12 amino acids long. The CDR3 spells CASGDRVNEQYF. The CDR3 nucleotides are TGTGCCAGCGGGGACAGGGTAAACGAGCAGTACTTC.

This chain links TRBV4-3 with TRBJ2-3, with 7 bases that match TRBD1. The germline gives CDR1 LGHNA, CDR2 YSLEER. The CDR3 is made up of 15 amino acids. The J segment lost 1 base and the V segment lost 5 bases, leaving 6 bases of the junction unmatched. As DNA, the CDR3 is TGCGCCAGCAGCGAAACAGGGGCCGGCACAGATACGCAGTATTTT. This gives the protein CASSETGAGTDTQYF.

The rearrangement links TRBV13 to TRBJ1-3; D not resolved. The length of the CDR3 is 18 residues. Germline CDR1 reads PRHDT; CDR2 reads FYEKMQ (reference sequence). The V end was cut by 1 base, the J end by 6 bases, with 22 bases between. The CDR3 DNA is TGTGCCAGCAGCTTAGAGAATCCTTACGCATTTCGAGCAAACACCATATATTTT. Amino acids: CASSLENPYAFRANTIYF.

The CDR3 loop is CASSEEWRDGYTF. CDR3 coding DNA: TGTGCCAGCAGTGAAGAGTGGAGGGATGGCTACACCTTC. This rearrangement joins TRBV2 to TRBJ1-2; unclear D gene. Looked up from germline, CDR1 is SNHLY and CDR2 is FYNNEI. The V end lost 1 base, the J end lost 6 bases, and 9 bases lay between the germline ends. This CDR3 has 13 amino acids.

The V and J genes are TRBV11-2 and TRBJ2-5, with 9 bases fitting TRBD1. The last part of the DNA fits TRBJ2-7 better; the J call may be wrong. There are 15 residues in the CDR3. CDR1 and CDR2 (germline): SGHAT, FQNNGV. In nucleotides, the CDR3 is TGTGCCAGCAGGCGCCCCGGGACAGGGCCCTACGAGCAGTACTTC. This translates into CASRRPGTGPYEQYF.

The chain recombines TRBV29-1 with TRBJ2-5; TRBD2 matches at 7 bases. The CDR3 length is 15 residues. Germline CDR1 reads SQVTM; CDR2 reads ANQGSEA. V lost 0 bases to trimming and J lost 1 base; unmatched junction nucleotides: 5. CDR3 nucleotides: TGCAGCGTTGAAGAGGGCGGGGGTATCCAAGAGACCCAGTACTTC. Its translation: CSVEEGGGIQETQYF.

V usage is TRBV7-2 and J usage is TRBJ2-5, with D possibly being TRBD1 (5 bases). The CDR3 runs 15 residues. Trimming left V 2 bases short and J 1 base short, with 11 bases between. In germline, CDR1 is SGHTA, CDR2 FQGNSA. CDR3 bases: TGTGCCAGCAGCTTAAATGGGGCGACCCAAGAGACCCAGTACTTC. Protein product: CASSLNGATQETQYF.

V gene TRBV2 combines with J gene TRBJ1-2; tentative D call: TRBD1 (6 bases). Germline CDR1 is SNHLY and CDR2 is FYNNEI. The CDR3 loop spans 15 amino acids. Trimming cost V 1 base and J 7 bases, with 16 bases left between them. CDR3 nucleotide sequence: TGTGCCAGCAGTGAAGACATGGGGATCAGGGGTGGCTACACCTTC. Translating it yields CASSEDMGIRGGYTF.

The chain couples TRBV10-1 to TRBJ1-6; 9 bases fit TRBD1. The V gene end was trimmed by 6 bases and the J gene end by 11 bases; junction bases not matched to a gene: 8. Germline CDR1 WNHNN, CDR2 SYGVQD (reference sequence). There are 14 residues in the CDR3. This chain's CDR3 is CASSSRTGVAPLHF. The CDR3 coding sequence is TGCGCCAGCAGCTCCCGGACAGGGGTGGCACCCCTCCACTTT.

The gene calls are TRBV6-1 and TRBJ2-7; TRBD1 is a possible D gene (5 bases). The germline V gene encodes CDR1 MNHNS and CDR2 SASEGT. The CDR3 is made up of 15 amino acids. Deletions cut 0 bases from V and 3 bases from J, with 12 bases between. CDR3 in amino acids: CASSEASTESYEQYF. DNA for the CDR3: TGTGCCAGCAGTGAAGCTTCGACAGAAAGCTACGAGCAGTACTTC.

J is TRBJ1-1 and V is TRBV5-1; 8 bases map to TRBD1. With V trimmed by 4 bases and J by 1 base, 3 bases remained unmatched. The CDR3 contains 14 residues. CDR1 and CDR2 (germline): SGHRS, YFSETQ. The DNA of the CDR3 is TGCGCCAGCAGCGGACAGGGTTGGAACACTGAAGCTTTCTTT. Residues: CASSGQGWNTEAFF.

Concerning this clone: A junction end diverges from the germline sequence, so it may reflect a read error. The chain combines TRBV7-7 with TRBJ2-5; no firm D call. Germline CDR1 is SSHAT and CDR2 is FNYEAQ (reference sequence). The CDR3 length is 16 residues. The CDR3 sequence is CASSLGSYSLQETQYF. CDR3 bases: TGTGCTAGCAGCTTAGGATCGTACTCACTGCAAGAGACCCAGTACTTC. The full variable domain, its missing parts supplied by reference TRBV7-7 and TRBJ2-5, is GAGVSQSPRYKVTKRGQDVTLRCDPISSHATLYWYQQALGQGPEFLTYFNYEAQPDKSGLPSDRFSAERPEGSISTLTIQRTEQRDSAMYRCASSLGSYSLQETQYFGPGTRLLVL.

This clone was counted a few times. The rearrangement joins TRBV6-4 to TRBJ2-2; TRBD2 agrees at 7 bases. J gave up 3 bases and V 5 bases, and 9 bases lay outside the gene matches. Per the germline V gene, CDR1 is MRHNA and CDR2 is SNTAGT. The CDR3 totals 16 residues. The CDR3: CASSQTGLVDTGELFF. CDR3 nucleotides: TGTGCCAGCAGTCAAACCGGACTAGTAGACACCGGGGAGCTGTTTTTT.

CDR3 DNA: TGTGCCAGCAGCCTACTAGCGGAACAGTTCTTC. Translated, it gives CASSLLAEQFF. The rearrangement links TRBV7-9 to TRBJ2-1; 8 bases map to TRBD2. V gave up 5 bases and J gave up 13 bases; unmatched junction bases: 4. CDR1 is SEHNR, CDR2 FQNEAQ, per germline (reference sequence). There are 11 residues in the CDR3.

The chain carries TRBV5-1 and TRBJ1-2, with a weak D call TRBD1 (6 bases). The germline CDR1 and CDR2 sequences are SGHRS and YFSETQ. Trimming left V 0 bases short and J 2 bases short, with 11 bases between. CDR3 length: 15 residues. CDR3 region: CASSLAPTGNYGYTF. CDR3 nucleotide sequence: TGCGCCAGCAGCTTGGCGCCGACAGGCAACTATGGCTACACCTTC.